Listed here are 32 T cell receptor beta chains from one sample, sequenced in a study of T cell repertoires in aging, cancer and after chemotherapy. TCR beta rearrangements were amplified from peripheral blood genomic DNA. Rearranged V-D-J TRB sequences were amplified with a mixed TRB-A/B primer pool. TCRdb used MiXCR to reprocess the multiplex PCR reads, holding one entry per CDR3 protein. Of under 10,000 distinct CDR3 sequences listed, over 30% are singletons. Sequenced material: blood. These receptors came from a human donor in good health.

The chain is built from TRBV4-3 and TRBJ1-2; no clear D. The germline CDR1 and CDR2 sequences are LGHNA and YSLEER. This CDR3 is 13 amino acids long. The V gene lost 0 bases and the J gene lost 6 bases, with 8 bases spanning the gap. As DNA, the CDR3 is TGCGCCAGCAGCCAAGATTTGAGGGATGGCTACACCTTC. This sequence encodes CASSQDLRDGYTF.

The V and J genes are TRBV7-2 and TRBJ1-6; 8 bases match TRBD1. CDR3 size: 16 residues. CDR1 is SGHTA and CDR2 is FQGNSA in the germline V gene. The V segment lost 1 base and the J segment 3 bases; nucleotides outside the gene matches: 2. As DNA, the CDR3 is TGTGCCAGCAGCTTAGGGACAGGGTACTATAATTCACCCCTCCACTTT. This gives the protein CASSLGTGYYNSPLHF.

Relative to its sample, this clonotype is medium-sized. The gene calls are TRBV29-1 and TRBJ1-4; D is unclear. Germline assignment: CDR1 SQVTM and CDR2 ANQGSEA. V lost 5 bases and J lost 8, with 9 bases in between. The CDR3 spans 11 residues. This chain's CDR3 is CSVWAGEKLFF. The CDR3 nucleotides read TGCAGCGTTTGGGCTGGGGAAAAACTGTTTTTT.

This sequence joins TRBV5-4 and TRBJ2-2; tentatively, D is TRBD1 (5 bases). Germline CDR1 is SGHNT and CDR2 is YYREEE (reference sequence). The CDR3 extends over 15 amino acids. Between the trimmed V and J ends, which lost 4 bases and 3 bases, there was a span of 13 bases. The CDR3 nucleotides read TGTGCCAGCAGCCCAGAATGGGGCGACACCGGGGAGCTGTTTTTT. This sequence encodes CASSPEWGDTGELFF.

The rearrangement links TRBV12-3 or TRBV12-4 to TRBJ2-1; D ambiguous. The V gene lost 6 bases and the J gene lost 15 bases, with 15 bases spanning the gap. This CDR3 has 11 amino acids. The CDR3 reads CASSTYSTPFF. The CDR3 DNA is TGTGCCAGCAGCACCTATAGTACACCGTTCTTC.

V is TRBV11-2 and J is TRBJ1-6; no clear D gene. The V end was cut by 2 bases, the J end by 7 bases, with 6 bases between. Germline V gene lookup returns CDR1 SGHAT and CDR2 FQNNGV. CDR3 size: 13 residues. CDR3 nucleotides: TGTGCCAGCAGCTTAATTACCAATTCACCCCTCCACTTT. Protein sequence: CASSLITNSPLHF.

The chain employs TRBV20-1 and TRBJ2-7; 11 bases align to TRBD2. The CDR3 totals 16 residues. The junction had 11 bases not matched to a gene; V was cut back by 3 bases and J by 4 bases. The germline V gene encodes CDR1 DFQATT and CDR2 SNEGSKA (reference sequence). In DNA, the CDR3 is TGCAGTGCTAGTATACTAGCGGGGGATACTCCTTACGAGCAGTACTTC. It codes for CSASILAGDTPYEQYF.

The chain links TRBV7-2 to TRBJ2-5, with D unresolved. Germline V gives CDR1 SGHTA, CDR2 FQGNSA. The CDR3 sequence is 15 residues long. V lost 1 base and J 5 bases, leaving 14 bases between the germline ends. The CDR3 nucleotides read TGTGCCAGCAGCTTAGGAGGTTACAAAGGGGAGACCCAGTACTTC. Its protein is CASSLGGYKGETQYF.

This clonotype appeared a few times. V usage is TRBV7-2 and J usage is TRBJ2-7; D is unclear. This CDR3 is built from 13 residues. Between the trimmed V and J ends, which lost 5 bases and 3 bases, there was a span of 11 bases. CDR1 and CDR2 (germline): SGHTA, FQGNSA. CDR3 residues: CASSHQRLYEQYF. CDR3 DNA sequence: TGTGCCAGCAGCCACCAACGCCTCTACGAGCAGTACTTC. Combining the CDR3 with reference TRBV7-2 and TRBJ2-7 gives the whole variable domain GAGVSQSPSNKVTEKGKDVELRCDPISGHTALYWYRQSLGQGLEFLIYFQGNSAPDKSGLPSDRFSAERTGGSVSTLTIQRTQQEDSAVYLCASSHQRLYEQYFGPGTRLTVT.

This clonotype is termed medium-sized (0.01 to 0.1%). In DNA, the CDR3 is TGTGCCAGCAGCTGGAACACCGGGGAGCTGTTTTTT. This codes for CASSWNTGELFF. This sequence joins TRBV7-2 and TRBJ2-2, with D hard to call. The CDR3 extends over 12 amino acids. The germline gives CDR1 SGHTA, CDR2 FQGNSA. Trimming stripped 4 bases from V and 1 base from J, with 1 base between.

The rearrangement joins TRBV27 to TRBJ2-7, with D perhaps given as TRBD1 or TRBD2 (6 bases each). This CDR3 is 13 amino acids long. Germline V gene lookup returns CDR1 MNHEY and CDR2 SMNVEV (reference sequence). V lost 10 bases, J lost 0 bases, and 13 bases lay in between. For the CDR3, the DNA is TGTGCCACCTACGGGGGCCTCTCCTACGAGCAGTACTTC. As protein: CATYGGLSYEQYF.

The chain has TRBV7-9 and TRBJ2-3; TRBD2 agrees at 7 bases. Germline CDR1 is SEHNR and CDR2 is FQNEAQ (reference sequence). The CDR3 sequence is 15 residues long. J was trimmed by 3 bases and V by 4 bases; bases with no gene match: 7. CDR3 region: CASSSFGGETDTQYF. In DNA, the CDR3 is TGTGCCAGCAGCTCCTTTGGGGGGGAGACAGATACGCAGTATTTT. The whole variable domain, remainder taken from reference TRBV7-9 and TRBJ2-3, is DTGVSQNPRHKITKRGQNVTFRCDPISEHNRLYWYRQTLGQGPEFLTYFQNEAQLEKSRLLSDRFSAERPKGSFSTLEIQRTEQGDSAMYLCASSSFGGETDTQYFGPGTRLTVL.

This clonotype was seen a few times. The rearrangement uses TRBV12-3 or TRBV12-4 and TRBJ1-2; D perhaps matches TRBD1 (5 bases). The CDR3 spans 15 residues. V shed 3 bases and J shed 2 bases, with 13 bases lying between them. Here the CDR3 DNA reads TGTGCCAGCAGTTTGGGGCGGAGAGTAAACTATGGCTACACCTTC. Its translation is CASSLGRRVNYGYTF.

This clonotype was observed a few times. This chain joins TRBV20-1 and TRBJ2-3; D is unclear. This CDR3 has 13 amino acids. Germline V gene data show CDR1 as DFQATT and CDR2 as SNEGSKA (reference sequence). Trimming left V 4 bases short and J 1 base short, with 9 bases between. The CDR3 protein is CSANGGGTDTQYF. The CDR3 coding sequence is TGCAGTGCTAACGGCGGCGGCACAGATACGCAGTATTTT.

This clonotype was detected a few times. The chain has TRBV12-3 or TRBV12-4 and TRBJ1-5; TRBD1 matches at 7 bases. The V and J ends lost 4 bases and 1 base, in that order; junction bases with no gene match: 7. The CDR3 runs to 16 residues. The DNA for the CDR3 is TGTGCCAGCAGTTCGAGGGGGCGCGAAAGCAATCAGCCCCAGCATTTT. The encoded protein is CASSSRGRESNQPQHF.

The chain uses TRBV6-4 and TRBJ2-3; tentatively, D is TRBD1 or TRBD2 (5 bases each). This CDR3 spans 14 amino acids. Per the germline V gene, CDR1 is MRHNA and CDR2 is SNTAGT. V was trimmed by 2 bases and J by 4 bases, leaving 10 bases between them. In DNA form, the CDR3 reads TGTGCCAGCAGTGACGGGGGTTCGTCAGATACGCAGTATTTT. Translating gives CASSDGGSSDTQYF.

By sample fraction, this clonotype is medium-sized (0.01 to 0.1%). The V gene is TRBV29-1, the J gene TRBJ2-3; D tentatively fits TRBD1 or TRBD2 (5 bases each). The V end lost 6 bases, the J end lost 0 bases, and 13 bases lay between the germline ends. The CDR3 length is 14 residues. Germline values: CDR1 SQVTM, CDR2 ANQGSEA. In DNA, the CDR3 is TGCAGCGTCGCGTCGGGGCCTAGCACAGATACGCAGTATTTT. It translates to CSVASGPSTDTQYF.

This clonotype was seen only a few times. The CDR3 nucleotides read TGTGCCACCAGCACGTCCCTGACTTCGCGGGTGAGCACAGATACGCAGTATTTT. It codes for CATSTSLTSRVSTDTQYF. The chain combines TRBV15 with TRBJ2-3; possibly TRBD2 for D (5 bases). Trimming took off 4 bases at V and 0 bases at J, with 20 bases between the two ends. CDR3 length: 18 amino acids. Germline V gene sequence: CDR1 LNHNV, CDR2 YYDKDF (reference sequence).

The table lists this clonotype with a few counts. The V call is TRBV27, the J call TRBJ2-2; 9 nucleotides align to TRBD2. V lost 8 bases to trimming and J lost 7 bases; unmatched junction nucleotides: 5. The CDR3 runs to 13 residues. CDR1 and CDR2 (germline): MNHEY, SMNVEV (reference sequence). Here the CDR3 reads CASAGTSYGELFF. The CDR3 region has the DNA TGTGCCAGCGCCGGGACTAGCTACGGGGAGCTGTTTTTT.

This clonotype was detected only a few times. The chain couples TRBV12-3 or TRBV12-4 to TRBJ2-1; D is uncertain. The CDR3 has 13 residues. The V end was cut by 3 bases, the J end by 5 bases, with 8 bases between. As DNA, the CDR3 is TGTGCCAGCAGTTTGCGCAACCACAATGAGCAGTTCTTC. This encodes CASSLRNHNEQFF.

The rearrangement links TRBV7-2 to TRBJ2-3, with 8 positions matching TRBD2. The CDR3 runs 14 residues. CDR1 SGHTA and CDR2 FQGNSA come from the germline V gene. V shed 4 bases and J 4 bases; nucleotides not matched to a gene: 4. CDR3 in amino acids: CASSYGGAADTQYF. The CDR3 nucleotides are TGTGCCAGCAGCTACGGGGGGGCCGCAGATACGCAGTATTTT.

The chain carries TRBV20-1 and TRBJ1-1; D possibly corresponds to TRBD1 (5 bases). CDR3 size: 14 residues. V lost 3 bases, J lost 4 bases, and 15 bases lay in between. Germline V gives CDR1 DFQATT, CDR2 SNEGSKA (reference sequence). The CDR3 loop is CSASGSGGITEAFF. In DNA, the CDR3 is TGCAGTGCTAGTGGTTCCGGGGGAATCACTGAAGCTTTCTTT.

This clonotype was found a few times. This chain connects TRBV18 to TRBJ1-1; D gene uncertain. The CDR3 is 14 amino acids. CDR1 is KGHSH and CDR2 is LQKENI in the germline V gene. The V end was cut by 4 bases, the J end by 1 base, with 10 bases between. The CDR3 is CASSQSRENTEAFF. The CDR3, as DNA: TGTGCCAGCTCACAGTCCCGGGAGAACACTGAAGCTTTCTTT.

CDR3 protein: CASSPGQTYNEQFF. CDR3 coding DNA: TGTGCCAGCAGCCCGGGACAAACCTACAATGAGCAGTTCTTC. The V gene is TRBV7-2, the J gene TRBJ2-1, with a weak D call TRBD1 (6 bases). The V gene lost 5 bases and the J gene lost 2 bases, with 10 bases spanning the gap. The germline V gene encodes CDR1 SGHTA and CDR2 FQGNSA. The CDR3 consists of 14 residues.

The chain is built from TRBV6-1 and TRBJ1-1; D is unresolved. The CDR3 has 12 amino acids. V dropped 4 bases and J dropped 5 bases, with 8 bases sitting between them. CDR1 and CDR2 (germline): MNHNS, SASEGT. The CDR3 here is CASSVLGTEAFF. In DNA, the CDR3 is TGTGCCAGCAGTGTGTTAGGGACTGAAGCTTTCTTT.

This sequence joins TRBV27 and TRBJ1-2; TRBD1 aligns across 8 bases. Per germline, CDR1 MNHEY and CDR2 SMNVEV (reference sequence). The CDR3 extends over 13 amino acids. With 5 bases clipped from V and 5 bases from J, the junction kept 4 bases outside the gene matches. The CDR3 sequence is CASSPGGAYGYTF. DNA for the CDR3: TGTGCCAGCAGTCCAGGGGGCGCGTATGGCTACACCTTC.

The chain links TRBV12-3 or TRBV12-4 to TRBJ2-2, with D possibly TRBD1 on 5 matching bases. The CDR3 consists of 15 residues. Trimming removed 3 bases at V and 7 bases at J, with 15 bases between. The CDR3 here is CASSFYFRVIGELFF. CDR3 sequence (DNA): TGTGCCAGCAGTTTCTATTTCAGGGTGATCGGGGAGCTGTTTTTT.

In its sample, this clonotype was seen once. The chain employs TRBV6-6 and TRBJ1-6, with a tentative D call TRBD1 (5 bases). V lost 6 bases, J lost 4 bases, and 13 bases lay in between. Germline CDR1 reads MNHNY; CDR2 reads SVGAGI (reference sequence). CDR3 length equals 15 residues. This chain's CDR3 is CASRYGDDYNSPLHF. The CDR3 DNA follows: TGTGCCAGCAGATACGGGGACGATTATAATTCACCCCTCCACTTT.

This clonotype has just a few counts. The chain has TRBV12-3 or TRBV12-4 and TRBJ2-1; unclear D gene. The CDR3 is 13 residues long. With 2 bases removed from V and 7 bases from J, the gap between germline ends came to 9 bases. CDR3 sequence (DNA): TGTGCCAGCAGTTTAATGGTTCTAAATGAGCAGTTCTTC. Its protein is CASSLMVLNEQFF.

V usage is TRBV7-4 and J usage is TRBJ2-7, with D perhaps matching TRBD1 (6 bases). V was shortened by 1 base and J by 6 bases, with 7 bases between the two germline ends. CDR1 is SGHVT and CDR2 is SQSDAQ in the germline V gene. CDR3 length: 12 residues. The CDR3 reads CASSLGTVEQYF. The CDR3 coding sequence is TGTGCCAGCAGCTTAGGGACAGTCGAGCAGTACTTC.

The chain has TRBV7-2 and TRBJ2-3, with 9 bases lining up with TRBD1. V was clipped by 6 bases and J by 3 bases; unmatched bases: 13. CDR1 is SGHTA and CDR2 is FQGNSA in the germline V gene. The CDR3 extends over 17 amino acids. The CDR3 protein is CASRWPGQGTRTDTQYF. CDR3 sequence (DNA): TGTGCCAGCAGATGGCCGGGACAGGGTACGAGGACAGATACGCAGTATTTT.

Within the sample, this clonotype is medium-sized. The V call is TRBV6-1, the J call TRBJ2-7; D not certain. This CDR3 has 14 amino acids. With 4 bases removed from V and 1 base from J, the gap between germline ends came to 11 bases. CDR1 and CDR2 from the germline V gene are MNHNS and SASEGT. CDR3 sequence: CASSGFGPSYEQYV. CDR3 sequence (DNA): TGTGCCAGCAGTGGTTTTGGCCCATCCTACGAGCAGTACGTC.